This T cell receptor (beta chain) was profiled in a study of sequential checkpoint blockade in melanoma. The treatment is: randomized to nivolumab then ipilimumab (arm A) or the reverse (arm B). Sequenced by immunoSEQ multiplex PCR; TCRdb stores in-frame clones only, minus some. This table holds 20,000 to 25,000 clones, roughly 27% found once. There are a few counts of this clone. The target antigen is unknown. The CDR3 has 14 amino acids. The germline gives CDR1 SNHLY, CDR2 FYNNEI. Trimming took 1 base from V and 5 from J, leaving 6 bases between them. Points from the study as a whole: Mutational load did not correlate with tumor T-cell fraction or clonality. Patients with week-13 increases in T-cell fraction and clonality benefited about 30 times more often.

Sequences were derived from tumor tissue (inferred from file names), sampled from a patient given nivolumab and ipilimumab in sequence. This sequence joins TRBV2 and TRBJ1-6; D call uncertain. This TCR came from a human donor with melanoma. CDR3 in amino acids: CASSEGVHNSPLHF. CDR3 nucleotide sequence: TGTGCCAGCAGTGAAGGGGTCCATAATTCACCCCTCCACTTT.